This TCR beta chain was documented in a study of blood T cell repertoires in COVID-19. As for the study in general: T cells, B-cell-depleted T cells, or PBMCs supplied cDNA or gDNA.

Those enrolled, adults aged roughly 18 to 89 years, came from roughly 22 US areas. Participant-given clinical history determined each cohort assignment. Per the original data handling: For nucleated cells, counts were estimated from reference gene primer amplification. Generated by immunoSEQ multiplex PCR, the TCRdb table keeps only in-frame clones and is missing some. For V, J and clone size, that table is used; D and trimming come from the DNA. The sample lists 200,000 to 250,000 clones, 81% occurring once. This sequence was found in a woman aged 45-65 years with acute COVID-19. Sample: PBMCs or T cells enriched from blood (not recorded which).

The CDR3 region is CASSERQGGSYNEQFF. In DNA, the CDR3 is TGTGCCAGCAGTGAACGGCAGGGGGGCTCCTACAATGAGCAGTTCTTC. J is TRBJ2-1 and V is TRBV2; D is possibly TRBD1 (7 bases). Deletions cut 2 bases from V and 0 bases from J, with 11 bases between. The CDR3 consists of 16 residues. Germline V lookup: CDR1 SNHLY, CDR2 FYNNEI.